This TCR beta chain emerged from a study of synovial regulatory T cells in juvenile arthritis. For the study at large: One patient received methotrexate plus infliximab; one lacked treatment information.

The table came from immunoSEQ multiplex PCR; TCRdb's copy has only in-frame clones and leaves some out. The sample totals approximately 10,000 clones. In germline, CDR1 is KGHSH, CDR2 LQKENI. This CDR3 has 14 residues. Nucleotide data are not available. Sequencing was done on a sample of Treg cells from blood. The subset here: remaining (HLA-DR-negative) circulating blood Treg cells. The sequence came from a donor aged 2-35 years with juvenile idiopathic arthritis. J is TRBJ1-2 and V is TRBV18; TCRdb indicates TRBD1, and absent DNA this call remains unverified. The CDR3 sequence is CASSPQEQAYGYTF.